The present T cell receptor beta chain was sequenced within a study of cytomegalovirus exposure and HLA in healthy donors. Germline-derived CDR1 and CDR2 are SGHTA and FQGNSA. The V gene end was trimmed by 5 bases and the J gene end by 7 bases; junction bases not matched to a gene: 7. This CDR3 has 13 amino acids. 13 Jbeta primers and 60 Vbeta primers were used for the PCR. The table came from immunoSEQ multiplex PCR; TCRdb's copy has only in-frame clones and leaves some out. The repertoire holds about 170,000 clones, 60% to 80% seen once, with approximately 13% in the top ten. V and J are TRBV7-2 and TRBJ1-1; 7 bases are shared with TRBD1. This clonotype was obtained from a woman aged 45-65 years in good health and CMV-seropositive. The sample was PBMCs. In nucleotides, the CDR3 is TGTGCCAGCAGCCAGACAGGGCCTGTTGAAGCTTTCTTT. This translates into CASSQTGPVEAFF.